The 3 T cell receptor beta chains below all came from one sample that was sequenced in a study of cytotoxic CD8 clonotypes in ibrutinib-treated CLL (dated by TCRdb to the early 2020s). The library came from the immunoSEQ multiplex PCR assay. TCRdb took this table from immuneACCESS and kept in-frame rearrangements with V and J called. Such tables lack part of the clones; where checked against another copy, unresolved V genes explain under half of the gap, and the rest is unexplained. The sample table records roughly 45,000 clones; just over 65% of these occur just once. Roughly a fifth of the sample goes to the ten largest clones. What the time point label conveys for this sample: approximately 2 years on ibrutinib. The source was PBMCs, collected after 24 months of ibrutinib treatment. All receptors derive from a human donor with chronic lymphocytic leukemia.

The V gene is TRBV11-2, the J gene TRBJ1-5, with D possibly being TRBD1 (5 bases). The germline V gene has CDR1 SGHAT and CDR2 FQNNGV. Trimming cost V 0 bases and J 5 bases, with 14 bases left between them. CDR3 length equals 16 residues. For the CDR3, the DNA is TGTGCCAGCAGCTTAGAGGCGGGGCTTTCTTATCAGCCCCAGCATTTT. Translating it yields CASSLEAGLSYQPQHF.

The table lists this clone with a count of one. The V and J genes are TRBV5-1 and TRBJ2-7; D might be TRBD2 (6 bases). CDR1 is SGHRS, CDR2 YFSETQ, per germline. V gave up 5 bases and J gave up 3 bases, with 21 bases separating them. The CDR3 contains 16 residues. CDR3 amino acids: CASSTLGGRGHYEQYF. The CDR3 DNA reads TGCGCCAGCAGTACACTGGGGGGTCGTGGTCACTACGAGCAGTACTTC.

The V call is TRBV2, the J call TRBJ2-7; possibly TRBD2 for D (6 bases). Germline V lookup: CDR1 SNHLY, CDR2 FYNNEI. V gave up 8 bases and J gave up 4 bases, with 18 bases separating them. CDR3 length: 14 residues. As DNA, the CDR3 is TGTGCCAGCCTCCCCGGGACTCCTAGATACGAGCAGTACTTC. Residues: CASLPGTPRYEQYF.